The clone carrying this TCR beta chain appeared a few times. This sample is drawn from a study of identical twins. TCRdb called the 5' RACE reads again in MiXCR, with one record for every CDR3 protein. This sample has about 340,000 distinct CDR3 sequences, with 10% to 15% found just once. This CDR3 is built from 14 residues. V was trimmed by 5 bases and J by 0 bases, leaving 8 bases between them. CDR1 is SEHNR and CDR2 is FQNEAQ in the germline V gene (reference sequence). These data were likewise used in another study, on yellow fever vaccine responses in identical twins.

The receptor was derived from a woman between 18 and 29 years old in good health. The sequenced sample was CD8+ T cells sorted from blood. The chain carries TRBV7-9 and TRBJ2-4; D possibly corresponds to TRBD1 (5 bases). The CDR3 DNA reads TGTGCCAGCAGCGAAGACAGAGCCAAAAACATTCAGTACTTC. Protein product: CASSEDRAKNIQYF.